This entry lists 9 T cell receptor beta chains sequenced from one sample in a study of blood T cell repertoires in COVID-19. Profiled with immunoSEQ multiplex PCR; TCRdb holds only in-frame clones, not every one. The sample records about 190,000 clones, roughly four fifths being singletons. The sequencing input was peripheral blood. All receptors come from a man aged 50 to 60 who had recovered from COVID-19.

The chain joins TRBV3-1 (or the pseudogene TRBV3-2) to TRBJ2-5, with D hard to call. The CDR3 extends over 14 amino acids. V lost 0 bases to trimming and J lost 2 bases, with 7 bases between them. Germline lookup yields CDR1 LGHDT and CDR2 YNNKEL (reference sequence). CDR3 in DNA: TGTGCCAGCAGCCAAGATCCAGGACAAGAGACCCAGTACTTC. It codes for CASSQDPGQETQYF.

V is TRBV19 and J is TRBJ2-7; 7 nucleotides agree with TRBD1. V shed 2 bases and J 0 bases; nucleotides not matched to a gene: 7. This CDR3 contains 16 residues. Germline CDR1 is LNHDA and CDR2 is SQIVND (reference sequence). CDR3 amino acids: CASSINGQEFSYEQYF. The DNA of the CDR3 is TGTGCCAGTAGTATAAACGGACAGGAATTCTCCTACGAGCAGTACTTC.

CDR3 in amino acids: CASSLGHRGSGNTIYF. CDR3 sequence (DNA): TGCGCCAGCAGCTTGGGCCATCGGGGTTCTGGAAACACCATATATTTT. V gene TRBV5-1 combines with J gene TRBJ1-3; no reliable D call. This CDR3 is 16 amino acids long. V dropped 0 bases and J dropped 1 base, with 11 bases sitting between them. Per the germline V gene, CDR1 is SGHRS and CDR2 is YFSETQ.

DNA of the CDR3: TGCGCCAGCACCCCAACGAACCGAAGGGGGGGGGAGCTGTTTTTT. It is translated as CASTPTNRRGGELFF. The chain recombines TRBV4-1 with TRBJ2-2; D is possibly TRBD1 (6 bases). The CDR3 contains 15 residues. V shed 7 bases and J shed 8 bases, with 20 bases lying between them. Looked up from germline, CDR1 is MGHRA and CDR2 is YSYEKL.

This chain joins TRBV10-2 and TRBJ2-3; no clear D gene. Germline CDR1 is WSHSY and CDR2 is SAAADI. V was cut by 4 bases and J by 5 bases, with 7 bases left in between. The CDR3 covers 12 residues. This CDR3 is CASSVSRDTQYF. CDR3 bases: TGCGCCAGCAGTGTTAGCCGAGATACGCAGTATTTT.

This chain connects TRBV30 to TRBJ2-7; 8 positions agree with TRBD1. V lost 4 bases to trimming and J lost 8 bases; unmatched junction nucleotides: 13. Germline V gives CDR1 GTSNPN, CDR2 SVGIG (reference sequence). CDR3 length: 14 amino acids. The CDR3 nucleotides are TGTGCCTGGACCCCGCCCGGGACAGGTCTGAAGCAGTACTTC. It codes for CAWTPPGTGLKQYF.

The V call is TRBV4-1, the J call TRBJ2-7, with TRBD2 matching 11 bases. CDR3 size: 15 residues. Germline V gene data show CDR1 as MGHRA and CDR2 as YSYEKL. With V trimmed by 0 bases and J by 6 bases, 4 bases remained unmatched. CDR3 loop: CASSQEIAGGREQYF. The DNA for the CDR3 is TGCGCCAGCAGCCAAGAAATAGCGGGAGGGCGCGAGCAGTACTTC.

The chain recombines TRBV28 with TRBJ1-5; 7 nucleotides match TRBD1. Germline CDR1 reads MDHEN; CDR2 reads SYDVKM. This CDR3 has 16 amino acids. Trimming cost V 6 bases and J 4 bases; bases outside gene matches: 12. This chain's CDR3 is CASRLITGVWNQPQHF. As DNA, the CDR3 is TGTGCCAGCAGACTGATTACAGGGGTCTGGAATCAGCCCCAGCATTTT.

The rearrangement uses TRBV15 and TRBJ1-2; D may be TRBD1 (6 bases). The CDR3 is 13 residues long. V was pared by 5 bases and J by 2 bases, with 9 bases between. Germline V gene sequence: CDR1 LNHNV, CDR2 YYDKDF (reference sequence). The DNA of the CDR3 is TGTGCCACCAGCTTAACAGGGAACTATGGCTACACCTTC. It encodes CATSLTGNYGYTF.